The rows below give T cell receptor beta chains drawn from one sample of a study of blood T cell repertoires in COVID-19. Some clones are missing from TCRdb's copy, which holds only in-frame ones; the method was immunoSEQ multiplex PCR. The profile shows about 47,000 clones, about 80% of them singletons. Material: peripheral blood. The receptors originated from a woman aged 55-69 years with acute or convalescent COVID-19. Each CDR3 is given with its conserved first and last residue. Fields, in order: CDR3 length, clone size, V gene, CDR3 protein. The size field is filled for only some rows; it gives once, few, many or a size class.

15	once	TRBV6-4	CASSDSLVSTDTQYF
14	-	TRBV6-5	CASSPGQGMNEQFF
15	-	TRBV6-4	CASSTLAGGPNEQFF
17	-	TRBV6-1	CASSAPQGSSYNSPLHF
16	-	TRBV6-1	CASSEQGLRSGNTIYF
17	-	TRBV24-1	CATSDVDGTGGKYEQYF
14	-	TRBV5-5	CASSIQGRADTQYF
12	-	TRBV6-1	CASSEAADTQYF
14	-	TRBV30	CAWSRKGRGTEAFF
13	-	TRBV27	CASRTDRSYEQYF
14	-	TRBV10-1	CASQDQRGPYEQYF
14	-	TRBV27	CASTLIGGSEKLFF